This T cell receptor (beta chain) was identified in a study of blood T cell repertoires in COVID-19. On the study more broadly: Both acute and convalescent COVID-19 samples were obtained from the United States, Italy and Spain. T cells, B-cell-depleted T cells, or PBMCs supplied cDNA or gDNA.

Germline V CDR1 and CDR2: LGHDT, YNNKEL (reference sequence). The CDR3 has 15 amino acids. The V end was cut by 4 bases, the J end by 0 bases, with 12 bases between. In the source study's methods: Counts of nucleated cells, estimated from reference gene primer amplification, were obtained. The data were produced by immunoSEQ multiplex PCR, yet TCRdb's version contains in-frame clones alone and is incomplete. The V and J calls and clone size are taken from that table; D and trimming were inferred from the DNA. The sample contains approximately 230,000 clones, 65% to 85% of which appear only once. This receptor was obtained from a middle-aged woman with active or convalescent COVID-19. The specimen sequenced was peripheral blood. The chain employs TRBV3-1 (or the pseudogene TRBV3-2) and TRBJ1-1, with a possible D match to TRBD1 (6 bases). The CDR3 loop is CASSRMGHMNTEAFF. DNA for the CDR3: TGTGCCAGCAGCCGGATGGGACACATGAACACTGAAGCTTTCTTT.